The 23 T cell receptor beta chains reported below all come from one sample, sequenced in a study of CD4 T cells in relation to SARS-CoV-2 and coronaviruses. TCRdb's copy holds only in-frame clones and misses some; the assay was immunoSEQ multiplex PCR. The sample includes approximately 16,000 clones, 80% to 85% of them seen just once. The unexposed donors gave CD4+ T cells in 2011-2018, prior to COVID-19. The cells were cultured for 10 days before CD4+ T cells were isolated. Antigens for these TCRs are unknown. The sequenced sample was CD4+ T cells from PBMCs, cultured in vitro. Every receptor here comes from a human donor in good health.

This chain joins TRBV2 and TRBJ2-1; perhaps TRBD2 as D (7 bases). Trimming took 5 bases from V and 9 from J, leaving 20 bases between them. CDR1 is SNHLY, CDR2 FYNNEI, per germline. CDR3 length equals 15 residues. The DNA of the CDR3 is TGTGCCAGCAGTCCCCAAGCGGGGACACTAGGTGAGCAGTTCTTC. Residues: CASSPQAGTLGEQFF.

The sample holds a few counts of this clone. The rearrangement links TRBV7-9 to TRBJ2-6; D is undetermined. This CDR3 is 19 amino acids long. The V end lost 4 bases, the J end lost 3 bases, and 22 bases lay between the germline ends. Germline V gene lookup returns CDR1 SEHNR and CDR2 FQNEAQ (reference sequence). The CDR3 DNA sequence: TGTGCCAGCAGCTCGTTCCACAGAGGTCGGATAGGTGGGGCCAACGTCCTGACTTTC. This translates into CASSSFHRGRIGGANVLTF.

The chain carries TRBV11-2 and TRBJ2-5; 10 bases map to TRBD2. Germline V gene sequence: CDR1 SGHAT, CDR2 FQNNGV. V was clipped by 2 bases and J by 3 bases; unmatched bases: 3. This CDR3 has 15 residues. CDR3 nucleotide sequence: TGTGCCAGCAGCTTATTAGGACTAGCGGAAGAGACCCAGTACTTC. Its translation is CASSLLGLAEETQYF.

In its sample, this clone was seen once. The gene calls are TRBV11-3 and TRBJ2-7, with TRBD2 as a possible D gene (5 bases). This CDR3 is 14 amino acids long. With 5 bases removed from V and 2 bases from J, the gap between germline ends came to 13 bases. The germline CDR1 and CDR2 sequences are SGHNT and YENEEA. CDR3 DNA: TGTGCCAGCAGCCGGGATCAGGTGGCCTACGAGCAGTACTTC. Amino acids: CASSRDQVAYEQYF.

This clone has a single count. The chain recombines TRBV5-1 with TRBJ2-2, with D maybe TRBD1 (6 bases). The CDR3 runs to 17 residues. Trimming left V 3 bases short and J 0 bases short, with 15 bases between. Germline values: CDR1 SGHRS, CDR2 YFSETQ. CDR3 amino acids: CASSWTRTDPNTGELFF. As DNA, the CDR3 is TGCGCCAGCAGCTGGACCCGGACAGACCCGAACACCGGGGAGCTGTTTTTT.

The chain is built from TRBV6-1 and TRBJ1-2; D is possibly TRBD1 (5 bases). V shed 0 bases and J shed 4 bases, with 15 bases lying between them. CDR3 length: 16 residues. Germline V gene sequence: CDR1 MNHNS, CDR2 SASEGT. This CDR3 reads CASSEAGRGRGYGYTF. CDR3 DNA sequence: TGTGCCAGCAGTGAAGCGGGAAGGGGACGGGGCTATGGCTACACCTTC.

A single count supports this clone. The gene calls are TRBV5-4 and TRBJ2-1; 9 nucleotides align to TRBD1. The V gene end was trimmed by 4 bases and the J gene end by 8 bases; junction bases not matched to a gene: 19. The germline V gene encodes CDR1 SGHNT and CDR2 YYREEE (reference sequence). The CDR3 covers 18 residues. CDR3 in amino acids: CASSPKTGGFMGGDEQFF. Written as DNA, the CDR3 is TGTGCCAGCAGCCCAAAAACAGGGGGCTTCATGGGAGGAGATGAGCAGTTCTTC.

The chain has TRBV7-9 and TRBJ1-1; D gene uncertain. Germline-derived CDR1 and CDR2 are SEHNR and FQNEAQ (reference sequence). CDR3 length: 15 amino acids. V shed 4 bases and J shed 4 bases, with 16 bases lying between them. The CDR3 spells CASSSDGRRGTEAFF. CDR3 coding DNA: TGTGCCAGCAGCTCCGACGGACGGCGCGGCACTGAAGCTTTCTTT.

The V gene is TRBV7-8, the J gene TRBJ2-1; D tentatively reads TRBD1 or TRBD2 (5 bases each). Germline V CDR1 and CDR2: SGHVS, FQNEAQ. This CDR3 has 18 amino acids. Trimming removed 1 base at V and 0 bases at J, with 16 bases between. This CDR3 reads CASSLVFGGTGSYNEQFF. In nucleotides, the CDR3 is TGTGCCAGCAGCTTAGTTTTTGGAGGTACAGGCTCCTACAATGAGCAGTTCTTC.

The CDR3 DNA sequence: TGTGCCACCGGGGAGGGTCCTCAAGAGACCCAGTACTTC. This encodes CATGEGPQETQYF. The gene calls are TRBV24-1 and TRBJ2-5; TRBD2 aligns across 7 bases. The junction had 5 bases not matched to a gene; V was cut back by 9 bases and J by 2 bases. This CDR3 has 13 amino acids. The germline V gene has CDR1 KGHDR and CDR2 SFDVKD.

The CDR3 region is CASSLTGMESNEKLFF. The CDR3 nucleotides are TGCGCCAGCAGCTTAACAGGGATGGAATCTAATGAAAAACTGTTTTTT. The rearrangement links TRBV5-1 to TRBJ1-4, with D tentatively TRBD1 (6 bases). This CDR3 has 16 amino acids. The ends were cut back, 2 bases at V and 3 bases at J, with 14 bases in the middle. CDR1 SGHRS and CDR2 YFSETQ come from the germline V gene.

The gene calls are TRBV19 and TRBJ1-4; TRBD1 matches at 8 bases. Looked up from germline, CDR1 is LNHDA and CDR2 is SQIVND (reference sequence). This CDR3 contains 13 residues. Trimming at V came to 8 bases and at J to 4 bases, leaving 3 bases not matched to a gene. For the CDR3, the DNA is TGTGCCAGTGGGACAGGTCATAATGAAAAACTGTTTTTT. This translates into CASGTGHNEKLFF.

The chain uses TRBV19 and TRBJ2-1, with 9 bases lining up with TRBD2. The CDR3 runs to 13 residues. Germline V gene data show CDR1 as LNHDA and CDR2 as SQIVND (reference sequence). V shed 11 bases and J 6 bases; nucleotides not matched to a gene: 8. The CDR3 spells CASSGSGSNEQFF. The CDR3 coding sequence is TGTGCCTCCAGCGGTAGCGGGAGCAATGAGCAGTTCTTC. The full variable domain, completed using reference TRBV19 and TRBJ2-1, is DGGITQSPKYLFRKEGQNVTLSCEQNLNHDAMYWYRQDPGQGLRLIYYSQIVNDFQKGDIAEGYSVSREKKESFPLTVTSAQKNPTAFYLCASSGSGSNEQFFGPGTRLTVL.

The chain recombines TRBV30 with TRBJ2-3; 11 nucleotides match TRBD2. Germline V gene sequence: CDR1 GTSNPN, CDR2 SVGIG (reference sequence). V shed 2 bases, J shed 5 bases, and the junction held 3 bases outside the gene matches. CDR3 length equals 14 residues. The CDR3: CAWSRLAGGDTQYF. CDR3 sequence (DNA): TGTGCCTGGAGTCGGCTAGCGGGAGGAGATACGCAGTATTTT.

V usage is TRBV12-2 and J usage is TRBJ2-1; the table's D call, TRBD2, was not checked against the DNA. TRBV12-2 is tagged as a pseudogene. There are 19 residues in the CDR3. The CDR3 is CASRLASPPLAGGPNEQFF. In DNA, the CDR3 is TGTGCAAGTCGCTTGGCGAGTCCTCCTCTAGCGGGAGGGCCCAATGAGCAGTTCTTC.

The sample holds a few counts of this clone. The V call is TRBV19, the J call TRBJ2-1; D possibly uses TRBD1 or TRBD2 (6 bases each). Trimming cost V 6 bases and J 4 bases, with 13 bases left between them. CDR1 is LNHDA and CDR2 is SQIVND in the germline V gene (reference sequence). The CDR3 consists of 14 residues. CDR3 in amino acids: CASRRRGEYNEQFF. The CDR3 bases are TGTGCCAGTAGACGTAGGGGGGAGTACAATGAGCAGTTCTTC.

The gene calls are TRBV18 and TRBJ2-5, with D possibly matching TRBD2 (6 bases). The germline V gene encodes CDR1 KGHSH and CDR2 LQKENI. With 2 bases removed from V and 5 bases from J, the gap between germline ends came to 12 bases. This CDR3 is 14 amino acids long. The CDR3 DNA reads TGTGCCAGCTCACCAGGCGTTGGAGGGGAGACCCAGTACTTC. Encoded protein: CASSPGVGGETQYF.

CDR3 protein: CASSKDTNTGELFF. CDR3 coding DNA: TGCGCCAGCAGCAAGGACACGAACACCGGGGAGCTGTTTTTT. This sequence joins TRBV10-1 and TRBJ2-2, with a tentative D call TRBD1 (5 bases). Germline V gene data show CDR1 as WNHNN and CDR2 as SYGVQD (reference sequence). The CDR3 contains 14 residues. Trimming shortened V by 6 bases and J by 0 bases, and 8 bases separated the two germline ends.

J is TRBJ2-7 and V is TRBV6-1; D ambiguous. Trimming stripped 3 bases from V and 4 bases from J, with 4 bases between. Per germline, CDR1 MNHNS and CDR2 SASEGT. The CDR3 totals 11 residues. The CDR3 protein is CASSENYEQYF. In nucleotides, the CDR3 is TGTGCCAGCAGTGAGAATTACGAGCAGTACTTC.

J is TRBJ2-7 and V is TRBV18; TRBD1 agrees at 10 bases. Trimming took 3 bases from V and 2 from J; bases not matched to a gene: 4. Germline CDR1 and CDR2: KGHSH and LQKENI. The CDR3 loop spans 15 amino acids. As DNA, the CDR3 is TGTGCCAGCTCACCTACCGGGACAGGGGCCTACGAGCAGTACTTC. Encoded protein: CASSPTGTGAYEQYF. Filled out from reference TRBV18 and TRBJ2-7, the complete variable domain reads NAGVMQNPRHLVRRRGQEARLRCSPMKGHSHVYWYRQLPEEGLKFMVYLQKENIIDESGMPKERFSAEFPKEGPSILRIQQVVRGDSAAYFCASSPTGTGAYEQYFGPGTRLTVT.

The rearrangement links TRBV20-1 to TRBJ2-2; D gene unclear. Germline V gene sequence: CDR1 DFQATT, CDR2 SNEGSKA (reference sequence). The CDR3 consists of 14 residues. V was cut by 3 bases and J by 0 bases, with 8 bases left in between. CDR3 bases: TGCAGTGCTAGTGCCCATGCGAACACCGGGGAGCTGTTTTTT. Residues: CSASAHANTGELFF.

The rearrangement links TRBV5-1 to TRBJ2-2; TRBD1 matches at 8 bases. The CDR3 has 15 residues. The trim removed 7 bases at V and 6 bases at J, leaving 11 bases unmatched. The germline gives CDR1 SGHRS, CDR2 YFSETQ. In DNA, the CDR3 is TGCGCCAGCGGTACCGGGACAGGAATCGCCGGGGAGCTGTTTTTT. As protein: CASGTGTGIAGELFF.

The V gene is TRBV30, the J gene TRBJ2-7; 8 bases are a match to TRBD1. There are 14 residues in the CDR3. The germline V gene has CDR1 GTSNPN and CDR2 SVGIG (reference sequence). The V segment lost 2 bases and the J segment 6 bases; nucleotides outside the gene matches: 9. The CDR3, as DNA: TGTGCCTGGAGTTCCGGGACAGGAGTCTTCGAGCAGTACTTC. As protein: CAWSSGTGVFEQYF.